The source of this TCR beta chain is a study of blood T cell repertoires in COVID-19. Study at large: Acute and convalescent COVID-19 samples came from the United States, Italy and Spain. T cells, B-cell-depleted T cells, or PBMCs supplied cDNA or gDNA.

Original analysis: Cell counts per sample came from amplifying reference gene primers. The repertoire was sequenced with immunoSEQ multiplex PCR; TCRdb's copy has only in-frame clones and lacks some. V, J and clone size are those of that table, while D and trimming were read from the DNA. The sample has a few hundred thousand clones, 82% seen once; the top ten hold 2.5% to 3.5%. This CDR3 is built from 16 residues. In germline, CDR1 is GTSNPN, CDR2 SVGIG (reference sequence). The V gene end was trimmed by 7 bases and the J gene end by 4 bases; junction bases not matched to a gene: 14. This clone was observed a few times.

J is TRBJ2-5 and V is TRBV30; 11 bases are a match to TRBD2. The specimen was peripheral blood. This receptor was obtained from a woman younger than 30 with acute or convalescent COVID-19. CDR3 protein: CALRLSGRALRETQYF. The DNA for the CDR3 is TGTGCCTTGCGGCTTAGCGGGAGGGCCCTACGAGAGACCCAGTACTTC.